This note documents a single T cell receptor beta chain sequence. This specimen comes from a study of blood T cells in healthy people across ages. Sample-barcoded 5' priming and a J-beta primer mix drove a second PCR of about 6 to 11 cycles. TCRdb redid the calling of the 5' RACE reads with MiXCR, one entry per CDR3 protein. Here the sample spans roughly 2 million distinct CDR3 sequences, roughly 50% being singletons. CDR1 and CDR2 (germline): LGHNA, YSLEER. Trimming removed 1 base from V and 5 bases from J, with 14 bases in between. The CDR3 runs 15 residues. The chain employs TRBV4-3 and TRBJ1-1; possibly TRBD1 for D (6 bases). Input material: blood. This TCR was recovered from a middle-aged woman in good health. The CDR3 is CASSQGHRVGTEAFF. In nucleotides, the CDR3 is TGCGCCAGCAGCCAAGGGCACAGGGTGGGTACTGAAGCTTTCTTT.